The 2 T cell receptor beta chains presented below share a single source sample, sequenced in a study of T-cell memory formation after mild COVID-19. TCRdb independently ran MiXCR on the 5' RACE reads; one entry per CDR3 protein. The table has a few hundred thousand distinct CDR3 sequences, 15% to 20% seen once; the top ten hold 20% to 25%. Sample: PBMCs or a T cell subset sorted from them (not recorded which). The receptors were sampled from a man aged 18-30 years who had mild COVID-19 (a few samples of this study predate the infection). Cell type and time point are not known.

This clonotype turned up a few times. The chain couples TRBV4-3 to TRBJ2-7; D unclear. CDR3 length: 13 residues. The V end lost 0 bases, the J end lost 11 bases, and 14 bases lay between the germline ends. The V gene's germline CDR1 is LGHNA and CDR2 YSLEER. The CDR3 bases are TGCGCCAGCAGCCAAGATTTAGATAGGCCCAAGTACTTC. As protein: CASSQDLDRPKYF.

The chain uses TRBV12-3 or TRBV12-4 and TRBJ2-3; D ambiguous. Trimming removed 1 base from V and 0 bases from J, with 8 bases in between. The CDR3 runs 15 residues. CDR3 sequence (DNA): TGTGCCAGCAGTTTAGGTCTAACTAGCACAGATACGCAGTATTTT. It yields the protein CASSLGLTSTDTQYF.